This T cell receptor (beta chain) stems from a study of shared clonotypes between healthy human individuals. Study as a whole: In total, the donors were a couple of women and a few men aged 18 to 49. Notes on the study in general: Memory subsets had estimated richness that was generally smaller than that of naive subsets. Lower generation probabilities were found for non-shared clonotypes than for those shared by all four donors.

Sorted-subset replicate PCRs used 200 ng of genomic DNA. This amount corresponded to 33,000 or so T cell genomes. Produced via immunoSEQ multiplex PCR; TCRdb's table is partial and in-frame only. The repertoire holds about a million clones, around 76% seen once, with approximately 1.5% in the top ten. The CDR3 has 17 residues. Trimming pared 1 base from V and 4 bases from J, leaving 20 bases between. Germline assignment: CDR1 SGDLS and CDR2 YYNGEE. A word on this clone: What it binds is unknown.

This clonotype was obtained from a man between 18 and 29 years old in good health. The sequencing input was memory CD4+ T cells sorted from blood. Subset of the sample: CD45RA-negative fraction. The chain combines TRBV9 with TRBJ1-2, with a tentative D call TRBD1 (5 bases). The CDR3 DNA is TGTGCCAGCAGCGTACAGTCGAGGGACCACTACTTCTATGGCTACACCTTC. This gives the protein CASSVQSRDHYFYGYTF.